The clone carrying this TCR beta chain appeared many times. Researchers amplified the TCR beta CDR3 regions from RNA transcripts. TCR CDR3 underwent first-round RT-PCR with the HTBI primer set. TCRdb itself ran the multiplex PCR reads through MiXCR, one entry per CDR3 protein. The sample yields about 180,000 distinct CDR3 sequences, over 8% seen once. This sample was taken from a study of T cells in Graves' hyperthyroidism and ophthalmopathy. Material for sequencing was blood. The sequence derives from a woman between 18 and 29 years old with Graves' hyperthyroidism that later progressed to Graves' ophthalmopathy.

The CDR3 is CASSQGLNYGYTF. DNA for the CDR3: TGTGCCAGTAGCCAGGGGCTTAACTATGGCTACACCTTC. The rearrangement links TRBV19 to TRBJ1-2, with a weak D call TRBD1 (6 bases). From germline, CDR1 is LNHDA and CDR2 SQIVND (reference sequence). CDR3 length equals 13 residues. Trimming stripped 6 bases from V and 1 base from J, with 9 bases between.